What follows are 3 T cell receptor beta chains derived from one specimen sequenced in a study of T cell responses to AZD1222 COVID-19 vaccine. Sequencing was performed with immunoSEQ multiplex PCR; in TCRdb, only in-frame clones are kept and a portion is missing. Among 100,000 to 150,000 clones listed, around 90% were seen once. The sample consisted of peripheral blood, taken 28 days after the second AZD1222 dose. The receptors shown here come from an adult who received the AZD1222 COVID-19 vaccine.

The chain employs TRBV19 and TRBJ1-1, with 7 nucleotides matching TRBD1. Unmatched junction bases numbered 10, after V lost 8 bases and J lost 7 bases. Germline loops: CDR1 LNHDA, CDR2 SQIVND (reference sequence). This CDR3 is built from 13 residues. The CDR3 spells CASSGQITFEAFF. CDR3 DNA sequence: TGTGCCAGTTCGGGACAGATAACTTTTGAAGCTTTCTTT.

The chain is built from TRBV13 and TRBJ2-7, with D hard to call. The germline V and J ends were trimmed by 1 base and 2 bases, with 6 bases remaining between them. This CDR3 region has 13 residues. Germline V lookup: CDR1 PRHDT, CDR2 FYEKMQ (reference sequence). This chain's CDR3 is CASSLVGTYEQYF. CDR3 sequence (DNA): TGTGCCAGCAGCTTAGTCGGAACCTACGAGCAGTACTTC.

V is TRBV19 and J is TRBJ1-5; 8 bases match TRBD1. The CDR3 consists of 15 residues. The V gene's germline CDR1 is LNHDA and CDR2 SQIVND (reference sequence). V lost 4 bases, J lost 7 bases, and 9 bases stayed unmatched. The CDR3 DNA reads TGTGCCAGTAGTACCTTATTGACAGGGGAGCAGCCCCAGCATTTT. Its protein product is CASSTLLTGEQPQHF.